A selection of T cell receptor beta chains follows, all from one sample in a study of technical replicates of blood from a handful of donors. Here immunoSEQ multiplex PCR was the method, and the copy in TCRdb shows in-frame clones only, minus some. This table has under 65,000 clones, roughly 95% appearing once. The sample was T cells isolated from PBMCs. The receptors originated from a human donor in good health. The CDR3 runs from the conserved cysteine through the conserved F or W. The order of the fields is D gene, clone size, V gene, J gene, CDR3 protein, CDR3 DNA. A D gene is named only where the DNA matches it firmly. The size field is filled for only some rows; it gives once, few, many or a size class.

>-|-|TRBV7-2|TRBJ1-5
CASSLQVNQPQHF
TGTGCCAGCAGCTTACAGGTTAATCAGCCCCAGCATTTT
>-|-|TRBV20-1|TRBJ1-2
CSARGSYGYTF
TGCAGTGCTAGGGGCTCCTATGGCTACACCTTC
>TRBD1|-|TRBV27|TRBJ2-7
CASSLYQGDEQYF
TGTGCCAGCAGTTTATACCAGGGGGACGAGCAGTACTTC
>-|-|TRBV30|TRBJ2-3
CAWKRRSDTQYF
TGTGCCTGGAAAAGGAGGTCAGATACGCAGTATTTT
>-|-|TRBV6-5|TRBJ2-2
CASKDRPNTGELFF
TGTGCCAGCAAGGACAGACCGAACACCGGGGAGCTGTTTTTT
>TRBD2|-|TRBV4-2|TRBJ2-1
CASSQEGTGGLNEQFF
TGTGCCAGCAGCCAAGAAGGCACGGGAGGGCTCAATGAGCAGTTCTTC
>-|once|TRBV9|TRBJ1-5
CASSVGQVNQPQHF
TGTGCCAGCAGCGTAGGCCAGGTAAATCAGCCCCAGCATTTT
>-|-|TRBV4-2|TRBJ1-4
CASSQDQAGFNEKLFF
TGTGCCAGCAGCCAAGATCAAGCAGGGTTTAATGAAAAACTGTTTTTT
>-|-|TRBV9|TRBJ2-7
CASSRSYEQYF
TGTGCCAGCAGCCGGAGTTACGAGCAGTACTTC
>TRBD2|-|TRBV19|TRBJ2-1
CASRTAGGNEQFF
TGTGCCAGTAGAACGGCGGGAGGAAATGAGCAGTTCTTC
>TRBD2|once|TRBV6-5|TRBJ2-2
CASSSERENGELFF
TGTGCCAGCAGTTCAGAGCGGGAGAACGGGGAGCTGTTTTTT
>-|once|TRBV7-8|TRBJ2-7
CASSPMGPSSYEQYF
TGTGCCAGCAGCCCGATGGGGCCGTCCTCCTACGAGCAGTACTTC
>-|-|TRBV19|TRBJ1-4
CASSIELGARGEKLFF
TGTGCCAGTAGTATAGAACTGGGGGCGCGAGGGGAAAAACTGTTTTTT
>-|once|TRBV6-1|TRBJ2-5
CASSANYGYQETQYF
TGTGCCAGCAGTGCAAACTATGGGTACCAAGAGACCCAGTACTTC
>-|-|TRBV4-2|TRBJ2-5
CASSQARLETQYF
TGTGCCAGCAGCCAAGCGCGTCTGGAGACCCAGTACTTC
>TRBD2|-|TRBV6-1|TRBJ2-1
CASSESGTYNEQFF
TGTGCCAGCAGTGAAAGCGGGACCTACAATGAGCAGTTCTTC
>TRBD2|-|TRBV6-6|TRBJ2-7
CASSYPRGSGTYEQYF
TGTGCCAGCAGTTACCCCCGTGGTAGCGGGACCTACGAGCAGTACTTC
>-|-|TRBV9|TRBJ2-5
CASSVGDYQETQYF
TGTGCCAGCAGCGTAGGGGACTACCAAGAGACCCAGTACTTC
>-|-|TRBV28|TRBJ1-1
CASSLEGFMNTEAFF
TGTGCCAGCAGTTTAGAGGGTTTCATGAACACTGAAGCTTTCTTT
>TRBD1|-|TRBV19|TRBJ1-2
CASSPRQGAGYTF
TGTGCCAGTAGTCCCCGACAGGGGGCTGGCTACACCTTC
>-|-|TRBV27|TRBJ2-7
CASSLIGQTYEQYF
TGTGCCAGCAGTTTAATTGGACAGACCTACGAGCAGTACTTC
>TRBD1|-|TRBV5-1|TRBJ2-1
CASRPGTGSYNEQFF
TGCGCCAGCAGACCCGGGACAGGCTCCTACAATGAGCAGTTCTTC
>TRBD2|-|TRBV30|TRBJ2-7
CAWTGTSSGEQYF
TGTGCCTGGACCGGGACTAGCTCGGGCGAGCAGTACTTC
>TRBD2|-|TRBV7-9|TRBJ2-1
CASSLGGEGPDEQFF
TGTGCCAGCAGCTTAGGGGGGGAGGGCCCAGATGAGCAGTTCTTC
>TRBD2|-|TRBV27|TRBJ2-1
CASSPRTSGRSYNEQFF
TGTGCCAGCAGTCCCAGGACTAGCGGGAGGTCCTACAATGAGCAGTTCTTC
>TRBD1|once|TRBV29-1|TRBJ1-4
CSVENDRGKLFF
TGCAGCGTTGAAAACGACAGGGGTAAACTGTTTTTT
>TRBD2|-|TRBV9|TRBJ2-7
CASSVGTSGRHEQYF
TGTGCCAGCAGCGTAGGGACTAGCGGGAGACACGAGCAGTACTTC
>TRBD1|-|TRBV5-1|TRBJ1-2
CASRRSRDSNYGYTF
TGCGCCAGCAGGAGAAGCCGGGACAGTAACTATGGCTACACCTTC
>-|-|TRBV7-2|TRBJ2-7
CASSLGRFNEQYF
TGTGCCAGCAGCTTAGGGAGGTTCAACGAGCAGTACTTC
>TRBD1|-|TRBV7-2|TRBJ1-1
CASSTRRQGEAFF
TGTGCCAGCAGCACGAGACGACAGGGCGAAGCTTTCTTT
>-|-|TRBV9|TRBJ2-7
CASSADSNSYEQYF
TGTGCCAGCAGCGCGGACAGCAACTCCTACGAGCAGTACTTC
>TRBD1|-|TRBV28|TRBJ2-5
CASSYVVTGSGETQYF
TGTGCCAGCAGTTACGTAGTGACAGGGTCCGGAGAGACCCAGTACTTC
>-|few|TRBV11-3|TRBJ1-2
CASSLDALYGYTF
TGTGCCAGCAGCTTAGACGCTCTATATGGCTACACCTTC
>-|-|TRBV20-1|TRBJ2-7
CSARVPPLQYF
TGCAGTGCTAGAGTCCCCCCGTTACAGTACTTC
>-|-|TRBV6-1|TRBJ1-2
CASSENPRGAYGYTF
TGTGCCAGCAGTGAAAACCCCCGCGGCGCCTATGGCTACACCTTC
>-|-|TRBV28|TRBJ2-1
CASRQVGAQFF
TGTGCCAGCCGACAAGTAGGGGCGCAGTTCTTC
>TRBD2|-|TRBV6-4|TRBJ2-3
CASSPGLAGSDTQYF
TGTGCCAGCAGTCCGGGACTAGCGGGATCAGATACGCAGTATTTT
>TRBD1|-|TRBV28|TRBJ1-5
CASSFYRQGSSRAQHF
TGTGCCAGCAGTTTTTACAGACAGGGATCGAGTAGGGCCCAGCATTTT